Here is one TCR beta chain with its context. These data come from a study of blood T cell repertoires in COVID-19. Study in general: Acute-phase and convalescent COVID-19 samples originated in the United States, Italy and Spain. The analysed material was cDNA or gDNA that came from T cells, B-cell-depleted T cells, or PBMCs.

As originally analysed: Counts of nucleated cells, estimated from reference gene primer amplification, were obtained. The protocol was immunoSEQ multiplex PCR, while the TCRdb copy is restricted to in-frame clones and leaves out a portion. V, J and clone size were drawn from that table, and D and trimming were deduced from the DNA. The table has about 27,000 clones, approximately 80% seen once. The sample was peripheral blood. The clonotype was recovered from an elderly woman with acute or convalescent COVID-19.

The CDR3 region is CASSQRPRTSGNLNEQYF. The CDR3 DNA follows: TGTGCCAGCTCCCAGAGGCCGCGGACTAGCGGGAACCTCAACGAGCAGTACTTC. The V and J genes are TRBV18 and TRBJ2-7; 12 nucleotides line up with TRBD2. The CDR3 runs to 18 residues. The trim removed 6 bases at V and 5 bases at J, leaving 17 bases unmatched. Germline V gene sequence: CDR1 KGHSH, CDR2 LQKENI.